Shown below are 27 T cell receptor beta chains from a single sample sequenced in a study of Graves' ophthalmopathy and Graves' hyperthyroidism. TCR beta CDR3 regions were amplified from RNA transcripts. The library came from an HTBI-primed first-round RT-PCR and a second-round multiplex PCR. TCRdb called the multiplex PCR reads again in MiXCR, with one record for every CDR3 protein. This table has more than 300,000 distinct CDR3 sequences, about a sixth appearing once. Sequenced input: peripheral blood. These receptors came from an adult woman with stable Graves' hyperthyroidism.

In this sample, this clonotype turned up many times. CDR3 in DNA: TGCAGTGCTAGAATCCCCGGGGGTACGGAAGCTTTCTTT. Its protein is CSARIPGGTEAFF. This chain links TRBV20-1 with TRBJ1-1, with D possibly being TRBD1 (5 bases). Germline V lookup: CDR1 DFQATT, CDR2 SNEGSKA (reference sequence). The CDR3 contains 13 residues. Trimming removed 2 bases at V and 8 bases at J, with 15 bases between.

This clonotype has a single count. CDR3 sequence: CASSYSYSSQETQYF. CDR3 coding DNA: TGTGCCAGCAGTTACTCTTACAGCTCCCAAGAGACCCAGTACTTC. The genes are TRBV6-2 or TRBV6-3 and TRBJ2-5; D is unclear. Trimming removed 0 bases from V and 1 base from J, with 9 bases in between. Germline values: CDR1 MNHEY, CDR2 SVGEGT. This CDR3 region has 15 residues.

CDR3 coding DNA: TGCAGTGCTTTCGGACAGGGGGCGGAAGAGCAGTACTTC. It specifies CSAFGQGAEEQYF. This chain joins TRBV20-1 and TRBJ2-7; 11 bases are shared with TRBD1. CDR3 length: 13 residues. Germline V gene data show CDR1 as DFQATT and CDR2 as SNEGSKA (reference sequence). Losses at the gene ends were 5 bases for V and 7 bases for J; bases not matched to a gene: 7.

This clonotype was observed at least ten times. The chain has TRBV7-9 and TRBJ2-7, with 8 bases fitting TRBD1. Germline V gene data show CDR1 as SEHNR and CDR2 as FQNEAQ (reference sequence). The CDR3 is 14 residues long. V shed 0 bases and J 7 bases; nucleotides not matched to a gene: 5. The CDR3 DNA reads as TGTGCCAGCAGCTTAGCCGGGACAGGAACAGAGCAGTACTTC. This sequence encodes CASSLAGTGTEQYF.

This clonotype came up many times. The genes are TRBV28 and TRBJ1-5, with TRBD1 identical over 8 bases. This CDR3 comprises 17 residues. CDR1 is MDHEN, CDR2 SYDVKM, per germline. J lost 4 bases, V lost 3 bases, and 11 bases had no gene match. The CDR3 loop reads CASSFRTGRVRNQPQHF. The CDR3, as DNA: TGTGCCAGCAGTTTTCGGACAGGGCGGGTACGTAATCAGCCCCAGCATTTT.

This chain joins TRBV28 and TRBJ2-7, with unresolved D. V was clipped by 8 bases and J by 7 bases, with 9 bases between them. Germline V CDR1 and CDR2: MDHEN, SYDVKM. This CDR3 is built from 10 residues. The CDR3 DNA reads as TGTGCCAGCGCTTTGGGGGAGCAGTACTTC. This encodes CASALGEQYF.

The V gene is TRBV6-1, the J gene TRBJ1-1; 7 nucleotides align to TRBD1. After removal of 6 bases from V and 0 bases from J, the junction contained 4 bases not matched to a gene. The CDR3 is 14 residues long. CDR1 is MNHNS, CDR2 SASEGT, per germline. CDR3 region: CASRKGTVNTEAFF. The CDR3 region has the DNA TGTGCCAGCAGAAAAGGGACAGTGAACACTGAAGCTTTCTTT.

The sample holds many counts of this clonotype. This may be a read error: a much more frequent sequence differs by one nucleotide. This sequence joins TRBV12-3 or TRBV12-4 and TRBJ1-3, with 7 positions matching TRBD1. There are 13 residues in the CDR3. V gave up 5 bases and J gave up 8 bases; unmatched junction bases: 6. The DNA for the CDR3 is TGTGCCAGCAGTGCCCACAGGGGTGACACCATATATTTT. It specifies CASSAHRGDTIYF.

This clonotype occurred many times. The chain links TRBV6-2 or TRBV6-3 to TRBJ2-5; 8 bases align to TRBD2. Germline V gene lookup returns CDR1 MNHEY and CDR2 SVGEGT. CDR3 length: 14 amino acids. J gave up 2 bases and V 8 bases, and 7 bases lay outside the gene matches. DNA of the CDR3: TGTGCCAGCGGCCTAGCGGGTCCACAAGAGACCCAGTACTTC. This gives the protein CASGLAGPQETQYF.

This clonotype was observed a few times. V gene TRBV9 combines with J gene TRBJ2-2, with TRBD1 matching 8 bases. Germline V gives CDR1 SGDLS, CDR2 YYNGEE. This CDR3 is 18 amino acids long. J lost 3 bases, V lost 0 bases, and 10 bases had no gene match. The CDR3 DNA reads TGTGCCAGCAGCGTAGTGCTCGAGACAGGGGCGGACACCGGGGAGCTGTTTTTT. Translated, it gives CASSVVLETGADTGELFF. The whole variable domain, remainder taken from reference TRBV9 and TRBJ2-2, is DSGVTQTPKHLITATGQRVTLRCSPRSGDLSVYWYQQSLDQGLQFLIQYYNGEERAKGNILERFSAQQFPDLHSELNLSSLELGDSALYFCASSVVLETGADTGELFFGEGSRLTVL.

The chain recombines TRBV12-3 or TRBV12-4 with TRBJ1-1; D gene unclear. CDR3 length: 15 amino acids. V was cut by 8 bases and J by 0 bases, with 16 bases left in between. This chain's CDR3 is CASHRGYGLNTEAFF. The CDR3 DNA follows: TGTGCCAGCCATCGGGGATACGGGTTGAACACTGAAGCTTTCTTT.

Only a few counts were recorded for this clonotype. This rearrangement joins TRBV6-1 to TRBJ1-3; D might be TRBD1 (6 bases). This CDR3 is built from 17 residues. Germline lookup yields CDR1 MNHNS and CDR2 SASEGT. Trimming cost V 6 bases and J 2 bases, with 20 bases left between them. As DNA, the CDR3 is TGTGCCAGCAGCCCGACAGGAATTCCCAATCCTGGAAACACCATATATTTT. Its translation: CASSPTGIPNPGNTIYF.

This clonotype showed up many times. The chain joins TRBV28 to TRBJ1-5; 8 bases fit TRBD1. Germline CDR1 reads MDHEN; CDR2 reads SYDVKM. The ends lost 10 bases at V and 4 bases at J; junction bases unmatched: 6. The CDR3 extends over 13 amino acids. CDR3 amino acids: CATRQGTNQPQHF. The CDR3 coding sequence is TGTGCCACTCGACAGGGGACAAATCAGCCCCAGCATTTT.

This clonotype was seen many times. As DNA, the CDR3 is TGCGCCAGCAGCTTGGACAGGGTCTTTCACGAGCAGTACTTC. Its translation: CASSLDRVFHEQYF. The V call is TRBV5-1, the J call TRBJ2-7; tentative D call: TRBD1 (6 bases). The CDR3 is 14 residues long. Germline values: CDR1 SGHRS, CDR2 YFSETQ. The V end lost 0 bases, the J end lost 5 bases, and 12 bases lay between the germline ends. Supplemented by reference TRBV5-1 and TRBJ2-7, the full variable domain reads KAGVTQTPRYLIKTRGQQVTLSCSPISGHRSVSWYQQTPGQGLQFLFEYFSETQRNKGNFPGRFSGRQFSNSRSEMNVSTLELGDSALYLCASSLDRVFHEQYFGPGTRLTVT.

This clonotype occurred many times. The rearrangement links TRBV24-1 to TRBJ2-7, with 8 bases lining up with TRBD2. After removal of 9 bases from V and 3 bases from J, the junction contained 12 bases not matched to a gene. CDR3 length equals 15 residues. Per germline, CDR1 KGHDR and CDR2 SFDVKD. CDR3 coding DNA: TGTGCCACCGGGAGCGGATCGGGGGGGCTCTACGAGCAGTACTTC. Its translation: CATGSGSGGLYEQYF.

The genes are TRBV18 and TRBJ1-3, with 7 bases aligning to TRBD1. The CDR3 runs 16 residues. In germline, CDR1 is KGHSH, CDR2 LQKENI. Trimming removed 0 bases from V and 1 base from J; junction bases left unmatched: 3. CDR3 residues: CASSPPRGQSGNTIYF. As DNA, the CDR3 is TGTGCCAGCTCACCACCGAGGGGGCAATCTGGAAACACCATATATTTT.

This clonotype was seen a single time. The genes are TRBV6-2 or TRBV6-3 and TRBJ1-5; a weak D match, TRBD1 (5 bases). The CDR3 has 19 residues. CDR1 and CDR2 (germline): MNHEY, SVGEGT. V lost 5 bases and J 0 bases, leaving 23 bases between the germline ends. The CDR3 DNA reads TGTGCCAGCAGTCACCTATTGGTCGACAGCTCTTTTAGCAATCAGCCCCAGCATTTT. Translation: CASSHLLVDSSFSNQPQHF.

In this sample, this clonotype turned up many times. The chain uses TRBV3-1 and TRBJ2-7; D remains ambiguous. With 0 bases removed from V and 7 bases from J, the gap between germline ends came to 10 bases. CDR1 LGHDT and CDR2 YNNKEL come from the germline V gene (reference sequence). The CDR3 totals 13 residues. CDR3 bases: TGTGCCAGCAGCCAAGACTGGGTGCGGGAGCAGTACTTC. It encodes CASSQDWVREQYF.

In this sample, this clonotype turned up many times. The rearrangement uses TRBV6-2 or TRBV6-3 and TRBJ1-1; D unresolved. The CDR3 is 12 residues long. Trimming left V 2 bases short and J 4 bases short, with 5 bases between. Germline V lookup: CDR1 MNHEY, CDR2 SVGEGT. CDR3 sequence (DNA): TGTGCCAGCAGTTACCGTGCCACTGAAGCTTTCTTT. The encoded protein is CASSYRATEAFF.

The sample holds one count of this clonotype. V is TRBV4-1 and J is TRBJ1-1; a possible D gene is TRBD1 (5 bases). Trimming pared 1 base from V and 7 bases from J, leaving 13 bases between. The CDR3 has 14 residues. Germline CDR1 and CDR2: MGHRA and YSYEKL. In DNA form, the CDR3 reads TGCGCCAGCAGCCAAGGAGCAGGGCTCGGTGAAGCTTTCTTT. The encoded protein is CASSQGAGLGEAFF.

The chain employs TRBV12-3 or TRBV12-4 and TRBJ1-2; TRBD1 matches 9 bases. CDR3 length equals 15 residues. J was trimmed by 7 bases and V by 5 bases; bases with no gene match: 11. The DNA of the CDR3 is TGTGCCAGCAGTCCTACAACGGGACAGGGCGGTGGCTACACCTTC. It specifies CASSPTTGQGGGYTF.

This clonotype was observed once. The chain employs TRBV20-1 and TRBJ2-7, with 9 bases that match TRBD2. The germline V gene encodes CDR1 DFQATT and CDR2 SNEGSKA (reference sequence). The V gene end was trimmed by 2 bases and the J gene end by 7 bases; junction bases not matched to a gene: 15. This CDR3 has 16 amino acids. The CDR3 is CSARPEPVAGEGEQYF. The CDR3 bases are TGCAGTGCTAGACCTGAACCGGTAGCGGGAGAGGGAGAGCAGTACTTC.

The table lists this clonotype with many counts. The chain links TRBV10-3 to TRBJ2-7, with D possibly called TRBD1 or TRBD2 (5 bases each). V was clipped by 0 bases and J by 4 bases, with 34 bases between them. The CDR3 extends over 22 amino acids. Germline CDR1 reads ENHRY; CDR2 reads SYGVKD. The CDR3: CAISESERGVVGNLQIDYEQYF. The CDR3 region has the DNA TGTGCCATCAGTGAGTCGGAAAGGGGAGTCGTGGGGAACCTCCAAATTGATTACGAGCAGTACTTC.

This clonotype was counted a few times. With a much larger clone just one base away, this may be a read error. The chain recombines TRBV7-9 with TRBJ2-2, with 7 positions matching TRBD1. The germline gives CDR1 SEHNR, CDR2 FQNEAQ (reference sequence). The length of the CDR3 is 14 residues. The DNA of the CDR3 is TGTGCCACCCCCCGGGACAGCTTCACCGGGGAGCTGTGTTTT. As protein: CATPRDSFTGELCF.

This chain connects TRBV20-1 to TRBJ1-1; the D is unclear. V shed 4 bases and J shed 9 bases, with 12 bases lying between them. The CDR3 contains 11 residues. CDR1 and CDR2 from the germline V gene are DFQATT and SNEGSKA (reference sequence). CDR3 sequence: CSAILRVQAFF. The CDR3 DNA sequence: TGCAGTGCTATCCTCCGGGTTCAAGCTTTCTTT.

This clonotype has a count of ten or more. This rearrangement joins TRBV9 to TRBJ1-2; the D gene is possibly TRBD1 (6 bases). The V gene's germline CDR1 is SGDLS and CDR2 YYNGEE. Deletions cut 0 bases from V and 5 bases from J, with 11 bases between. CDR3 size: 14 residues. The CDR3 DNA is TGTGCCAGCAGCGTAGATGACAGGCCGTATGGCTACACCTTC. Its translation is CASSVDDRPYGYTF.

Many counts were recorded for this clonotype. This chain connects TRBV29-1 to TRBJ2-2, with 9 positions matching TRBD1. This CDR3 comprises 14 residues. Germline values: CDR1 SQVTM, CDR2 ANQGSEA. V was clipped by 6 bases and J by 3 bases; unmatched bases: 5. The CDR3 DNA reads as TGCAGCGTCCATGACAGGGGGGACACCGGGGAGCTGTTTTTT. Its translation: CSVHDRGDTGELFF.